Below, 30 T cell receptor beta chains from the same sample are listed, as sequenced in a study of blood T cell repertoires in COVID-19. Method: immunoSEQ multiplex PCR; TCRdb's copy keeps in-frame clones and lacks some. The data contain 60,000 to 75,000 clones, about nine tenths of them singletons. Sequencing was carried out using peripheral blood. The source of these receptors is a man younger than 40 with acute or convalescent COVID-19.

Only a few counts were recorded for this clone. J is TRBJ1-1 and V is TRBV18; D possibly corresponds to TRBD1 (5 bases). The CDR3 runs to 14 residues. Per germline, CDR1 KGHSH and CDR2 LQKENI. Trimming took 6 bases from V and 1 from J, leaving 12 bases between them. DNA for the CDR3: TGTGCCAGCTCCACCGGGGGAGGGAACACTGAAGCTTTCTTT. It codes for CASSTGGGNTEAFF.

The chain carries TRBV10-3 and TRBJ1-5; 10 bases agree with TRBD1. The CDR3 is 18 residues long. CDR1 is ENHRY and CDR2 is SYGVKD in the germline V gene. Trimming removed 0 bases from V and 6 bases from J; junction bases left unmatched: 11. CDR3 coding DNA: TGTGCCATCAGTGAGTCGAATAGGGACAGGGGTCCGTTTCAGCCCCAGCATTTT. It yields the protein CAISESNRDRGPFQPQHF.

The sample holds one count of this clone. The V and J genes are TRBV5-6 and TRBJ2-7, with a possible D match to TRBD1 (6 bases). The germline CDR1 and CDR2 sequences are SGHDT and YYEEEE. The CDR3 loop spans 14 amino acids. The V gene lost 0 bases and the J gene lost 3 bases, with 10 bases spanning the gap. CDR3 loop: CASSLAGRGYEQYV. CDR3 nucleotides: TGTGCCAGCAGCTTGGCGGGCAGGGGCTACGAGCAGTACGTC.

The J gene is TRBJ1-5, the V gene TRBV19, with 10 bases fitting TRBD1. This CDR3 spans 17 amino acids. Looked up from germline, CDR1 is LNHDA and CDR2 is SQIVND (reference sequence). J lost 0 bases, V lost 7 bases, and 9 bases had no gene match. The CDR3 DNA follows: TGTGCCAGTATGCCGGACAGGGGGTTCTATAGCAATCAGCCCCAGCATTTT. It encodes CASMPDRGFYSNQPQHF.

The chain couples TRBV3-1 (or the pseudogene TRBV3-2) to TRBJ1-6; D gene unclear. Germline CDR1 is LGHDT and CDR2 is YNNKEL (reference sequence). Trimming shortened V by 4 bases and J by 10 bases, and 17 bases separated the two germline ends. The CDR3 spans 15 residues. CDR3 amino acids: CASSPSPGGRSPLHF. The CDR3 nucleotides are TGTGCCAGCAGCCCGAGTCCGGGAGGGCGATCACCCCTCCACTTT.

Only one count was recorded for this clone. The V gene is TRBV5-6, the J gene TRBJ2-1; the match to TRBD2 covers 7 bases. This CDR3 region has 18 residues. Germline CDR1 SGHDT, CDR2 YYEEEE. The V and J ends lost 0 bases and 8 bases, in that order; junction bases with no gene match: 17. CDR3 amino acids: CASSLVYKFGGSVDEQFF. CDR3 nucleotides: TGTGCCAGCAGCTTGGTTTATAAGTTCGGCGGGAGTGTTGATGAGCAGTTCTTC.

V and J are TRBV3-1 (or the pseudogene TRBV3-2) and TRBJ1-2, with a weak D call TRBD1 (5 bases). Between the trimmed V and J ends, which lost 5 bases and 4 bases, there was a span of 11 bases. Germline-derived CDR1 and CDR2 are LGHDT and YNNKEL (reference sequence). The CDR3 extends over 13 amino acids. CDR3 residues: CASSTGGIYGYTF. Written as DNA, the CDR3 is TGTGCCAGCAGCACGGGGGGGATCTATGGCTACACCTTC.

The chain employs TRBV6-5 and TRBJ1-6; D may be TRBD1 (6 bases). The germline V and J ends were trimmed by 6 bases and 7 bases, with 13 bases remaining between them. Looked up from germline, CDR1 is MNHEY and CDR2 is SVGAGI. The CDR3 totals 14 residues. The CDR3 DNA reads TGTGCCAGCAGGCCACCGAGGGGGAATTCACCCCTCCACTTT. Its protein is CASRPPRGNSPLHF.

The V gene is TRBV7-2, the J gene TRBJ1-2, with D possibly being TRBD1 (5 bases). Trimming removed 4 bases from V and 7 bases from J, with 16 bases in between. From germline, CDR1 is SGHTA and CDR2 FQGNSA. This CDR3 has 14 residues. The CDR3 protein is CASSSRLAGTGYTF. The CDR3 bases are TGTGCCAGCAGCTCCAGATTGGCGGGGACTGGCTACACCTTC.

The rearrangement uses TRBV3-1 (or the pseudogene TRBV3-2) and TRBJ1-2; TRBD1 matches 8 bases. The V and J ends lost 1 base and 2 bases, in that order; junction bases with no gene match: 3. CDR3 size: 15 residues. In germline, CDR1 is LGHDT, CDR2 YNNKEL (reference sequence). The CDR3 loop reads CASSQVQGENYGYTF. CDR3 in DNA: TGTGCCAGCAGCCAAGTACAGGGGGAAAACTATGGCTACACCTTC.

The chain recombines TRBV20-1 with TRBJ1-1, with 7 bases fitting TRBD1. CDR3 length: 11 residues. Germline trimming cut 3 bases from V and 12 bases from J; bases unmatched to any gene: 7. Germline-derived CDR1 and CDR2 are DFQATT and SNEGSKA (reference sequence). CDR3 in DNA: TGCAGTGCTAGGACAGGGTCGAGGTCTTTCTTT. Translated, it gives CSARTGSRSFF.

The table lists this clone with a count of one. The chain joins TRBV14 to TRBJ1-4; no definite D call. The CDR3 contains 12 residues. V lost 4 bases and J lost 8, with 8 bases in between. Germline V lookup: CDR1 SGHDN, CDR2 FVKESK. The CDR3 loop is CASSPFPEKLFF. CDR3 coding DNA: TGTGCCAGCAGCCCGTTTCCGGAAAAACTGTTTTTT.

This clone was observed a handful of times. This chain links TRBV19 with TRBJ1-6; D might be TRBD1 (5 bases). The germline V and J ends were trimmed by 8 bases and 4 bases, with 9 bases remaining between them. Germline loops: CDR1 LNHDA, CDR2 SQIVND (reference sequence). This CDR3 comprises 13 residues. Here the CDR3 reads CASADRYNSPLHF. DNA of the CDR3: TGTGCCAGTGCCGACAGATATAATTCACCCCTCCACTTT.

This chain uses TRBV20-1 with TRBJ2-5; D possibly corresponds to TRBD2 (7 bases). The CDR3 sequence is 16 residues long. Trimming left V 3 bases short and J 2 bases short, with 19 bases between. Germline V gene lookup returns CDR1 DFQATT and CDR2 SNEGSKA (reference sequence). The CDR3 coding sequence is TGCAGTGCTAGTCCTGGGGGGGCGGTGAGGCAAGAGACCCAGTACTTC. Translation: CSASPGGAVRQETQYF.

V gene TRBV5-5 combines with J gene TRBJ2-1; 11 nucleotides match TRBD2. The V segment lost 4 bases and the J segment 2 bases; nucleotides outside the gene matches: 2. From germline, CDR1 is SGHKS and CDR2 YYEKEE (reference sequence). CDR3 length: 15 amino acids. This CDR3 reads CASSPTSGTYNEQFF. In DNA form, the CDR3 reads TGTGCCAGCAGCCCGACTAGCGGGACCTACAATGAGCAGTTCTTC.

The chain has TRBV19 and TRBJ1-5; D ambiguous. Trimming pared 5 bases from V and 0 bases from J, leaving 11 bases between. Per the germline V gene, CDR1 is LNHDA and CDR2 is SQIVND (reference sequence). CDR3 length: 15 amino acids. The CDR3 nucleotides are TGTGCCAGTAGTGAGAGAATCCATAGCAATCAGCCCCAGCATTTT. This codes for CASSERIHSNQPQHF.

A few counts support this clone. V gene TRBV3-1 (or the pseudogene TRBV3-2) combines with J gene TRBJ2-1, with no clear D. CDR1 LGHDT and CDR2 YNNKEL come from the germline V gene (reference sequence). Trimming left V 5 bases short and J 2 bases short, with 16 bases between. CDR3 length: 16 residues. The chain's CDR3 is CASSTTSDLTYNEQFF. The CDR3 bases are TGTGCCAGCAGCACGACGAGCGATTTGACCTACAATGAGCAGTTCTTC.

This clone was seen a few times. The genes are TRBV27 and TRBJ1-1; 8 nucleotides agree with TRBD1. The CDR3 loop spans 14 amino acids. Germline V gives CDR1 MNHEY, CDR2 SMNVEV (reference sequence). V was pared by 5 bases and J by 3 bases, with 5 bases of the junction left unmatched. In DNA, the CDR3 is TGTGCCAGCAGTGCGAGACAGGGGTACACTGAAGCTTTCTTT. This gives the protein CASSARQGYTEAFF.

The CDR3 sequence: CASNQRGPYNEQFF. Here the CDR3 DNA reads TGTGCCAGCAACCAGCGGGGGCCGTACAATGAGCAGTTCTTC. The chain joins TRBV27 to TRBJ2-1; 8 positions match TRBD2. The CDR3 has 14 residues. Germline values: CDR1 MNHEY, CDR2 SMNVEV (reference sequence). Trimming removed 7 bases from V and 4 bases from J; junction bases left unmatched: 6.

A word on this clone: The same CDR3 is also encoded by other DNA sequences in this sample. CDR3 sequence reads: CASSEARYNSPLHF. The CDR3 region has the DNA TGTGCCAGCAGTGAAGCTCGGTATAATTCACCCCTCCACTTT. The chain uses TRBV2 and TRBJ1-6, with D hard to call. This CDR3 has 14 amino acids. Trimming took off 0 bases at V and 4 bases at J, with 4 bases between the two ends. Germline loops: CDR1 SNHLY, CDR2 FYNNEI.

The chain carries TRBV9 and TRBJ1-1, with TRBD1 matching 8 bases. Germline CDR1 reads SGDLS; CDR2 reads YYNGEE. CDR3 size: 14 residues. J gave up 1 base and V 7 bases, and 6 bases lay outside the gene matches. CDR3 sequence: CASGPTGGNTEAFF. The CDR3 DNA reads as TGTGCCAGCGGCCCTACAGGGGGGAACACTGAAGCTTTCTTT. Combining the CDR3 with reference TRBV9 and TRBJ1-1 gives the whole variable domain DSGVTQTPKHLITATGQRVTLRCSPRSGDLSVYWYQQSLDQGLQFLIQYYNGEERAKGNILERFSAQQFPDLHSELNLSSLELGDSALYFCASGPTGGNTEAFFGQGTRLTVV.

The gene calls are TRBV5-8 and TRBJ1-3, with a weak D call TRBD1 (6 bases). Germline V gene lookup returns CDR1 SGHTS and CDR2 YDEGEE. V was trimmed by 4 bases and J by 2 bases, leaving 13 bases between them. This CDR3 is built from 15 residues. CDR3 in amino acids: CASSPGHAAGNTIYF. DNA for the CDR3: TGTGCCAGCAGCCCGGGACACGCCGCTGGAAACACCATATATTTT.

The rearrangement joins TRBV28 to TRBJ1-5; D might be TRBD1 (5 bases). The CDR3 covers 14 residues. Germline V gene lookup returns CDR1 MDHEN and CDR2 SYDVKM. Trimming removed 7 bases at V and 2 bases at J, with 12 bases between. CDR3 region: CASMGGSGNQPQHF. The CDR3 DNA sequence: TGTGCCAGCATGGGGGGTTCGGGCAATCAGCCCCAGCATTTT.

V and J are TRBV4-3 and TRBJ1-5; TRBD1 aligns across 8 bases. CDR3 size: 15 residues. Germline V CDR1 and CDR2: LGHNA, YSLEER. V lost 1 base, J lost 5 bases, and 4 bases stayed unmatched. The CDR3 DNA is TGCGCCAGCAGCCAAGGGACAGGGAACGATCAGCCCCAGCATTTT. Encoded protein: CASSQGTGNDQPQHF.

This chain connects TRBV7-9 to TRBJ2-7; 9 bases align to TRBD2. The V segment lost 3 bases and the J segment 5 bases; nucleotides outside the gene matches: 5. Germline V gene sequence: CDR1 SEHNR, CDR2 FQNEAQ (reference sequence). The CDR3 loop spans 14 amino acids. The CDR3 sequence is CASSFRGRANEQYF. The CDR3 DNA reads TGTGCCAGCAGCTTCCGCGGGAGGGCAAACGAGCAGTACTTC.

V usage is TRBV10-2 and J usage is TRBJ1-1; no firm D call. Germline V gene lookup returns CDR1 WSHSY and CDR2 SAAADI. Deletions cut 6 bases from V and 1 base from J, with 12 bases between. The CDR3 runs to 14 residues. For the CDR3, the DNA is TGCGCCAGCAGATCAAACGGGGAGAACACTGAAGCTTTCTTT. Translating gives CASRSNGENTEAFF.

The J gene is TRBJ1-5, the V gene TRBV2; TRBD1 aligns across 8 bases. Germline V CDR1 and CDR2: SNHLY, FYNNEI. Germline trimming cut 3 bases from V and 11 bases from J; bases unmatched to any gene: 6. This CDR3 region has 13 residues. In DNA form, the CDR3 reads TGTGCCAGCAGTGAGGACAGGGTAAGGACCCAGCATTTT. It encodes CASSEDRVRTQHF.

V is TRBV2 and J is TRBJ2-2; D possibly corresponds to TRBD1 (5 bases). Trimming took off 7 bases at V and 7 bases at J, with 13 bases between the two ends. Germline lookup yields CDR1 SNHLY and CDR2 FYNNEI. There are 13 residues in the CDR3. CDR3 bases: TGTGCCAGCACCATACAGGAAATCGGGGAGCTGTTTTTT. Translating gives CASTIQEIGELFF.

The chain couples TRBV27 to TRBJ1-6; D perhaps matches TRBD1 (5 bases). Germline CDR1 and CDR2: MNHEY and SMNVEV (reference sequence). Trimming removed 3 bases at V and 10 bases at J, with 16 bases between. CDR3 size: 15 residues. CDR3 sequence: CASSFETAKGSPLHF. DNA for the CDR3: TGTGCCAGCAGTTTCGAGACAGCGAAAGGGTCACCCCTCCACTTT.

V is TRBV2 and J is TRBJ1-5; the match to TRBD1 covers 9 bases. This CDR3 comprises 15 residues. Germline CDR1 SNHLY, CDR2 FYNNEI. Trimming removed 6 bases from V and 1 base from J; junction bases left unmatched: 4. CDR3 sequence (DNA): TGTGCCAGCAGCAGACAGGGGGTGAGCAATCAGCCCCAGCATTTT. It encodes CASSRQGVSNQPQHF. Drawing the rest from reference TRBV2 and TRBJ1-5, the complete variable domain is EPEVTQTPSHQVTQMGQEVILRCVPISNHLYFYWYRQILGQKVEFLVSFYNNEISEKSEIFDDQFSVERPDGSNFTLKIRSTKLEDSAMYFCASSRQGVSNQPQHFGDGTRLSIL.